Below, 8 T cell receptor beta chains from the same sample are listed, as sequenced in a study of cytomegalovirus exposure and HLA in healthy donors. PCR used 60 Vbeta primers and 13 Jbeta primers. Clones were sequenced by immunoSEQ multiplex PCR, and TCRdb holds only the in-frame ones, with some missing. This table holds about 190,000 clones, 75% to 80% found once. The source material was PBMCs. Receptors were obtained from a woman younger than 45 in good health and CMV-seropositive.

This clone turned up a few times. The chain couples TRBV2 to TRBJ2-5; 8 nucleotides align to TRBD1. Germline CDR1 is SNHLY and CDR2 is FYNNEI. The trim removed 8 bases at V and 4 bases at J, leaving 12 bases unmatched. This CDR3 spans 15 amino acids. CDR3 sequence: CASSSQSGGGETQYF. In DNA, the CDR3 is TGTGCCAGCTCCTCCCAGTCAGGGGGCGGAGAGACCCAGTACTTC. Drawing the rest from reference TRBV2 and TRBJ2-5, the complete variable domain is EPEVTQTPSHQVTQMGQEVILRCVPISNHLYFYWYRQILGQKVEFLVSFYNNEISEKSEIFDDQFSVERPDGSNFTLKIRSTKLEDSAMYFCASSSQSGGGETQYFGPGTRLLVL.

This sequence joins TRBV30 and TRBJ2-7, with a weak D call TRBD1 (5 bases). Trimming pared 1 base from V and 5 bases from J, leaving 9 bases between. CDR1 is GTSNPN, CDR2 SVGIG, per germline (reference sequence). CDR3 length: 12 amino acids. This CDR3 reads CAWSDPGNEQYF. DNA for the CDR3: TGTGCCTGGAGTGACCCAGGGAACGAGCAGTACTTC.

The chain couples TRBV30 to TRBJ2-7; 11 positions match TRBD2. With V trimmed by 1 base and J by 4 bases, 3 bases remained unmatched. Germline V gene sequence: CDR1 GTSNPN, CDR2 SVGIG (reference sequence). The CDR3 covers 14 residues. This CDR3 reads CAWSAGLAVYEQYF. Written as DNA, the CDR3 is TGTGCCTGGAGTGCGGGACTAGCGGTATACGAGCAGTACTTC.

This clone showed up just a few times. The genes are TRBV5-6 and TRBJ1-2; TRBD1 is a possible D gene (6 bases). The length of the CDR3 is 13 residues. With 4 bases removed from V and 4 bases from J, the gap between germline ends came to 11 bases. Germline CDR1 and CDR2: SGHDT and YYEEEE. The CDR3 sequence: CASSVDRFYGYTF. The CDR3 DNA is TGTGCCAGCAGCGTCGACAGGTTCTATGGCTACACCTTC.

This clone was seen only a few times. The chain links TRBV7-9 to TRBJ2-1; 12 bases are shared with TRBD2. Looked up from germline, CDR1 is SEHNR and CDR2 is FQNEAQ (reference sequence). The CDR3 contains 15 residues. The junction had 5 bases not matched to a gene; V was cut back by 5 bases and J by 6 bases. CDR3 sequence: CASSPGLAGINEQFF. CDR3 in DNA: TGTGCCAGCAGCCCCGGACTAGCGGGAATCAATGAGCAGTTCTTC.

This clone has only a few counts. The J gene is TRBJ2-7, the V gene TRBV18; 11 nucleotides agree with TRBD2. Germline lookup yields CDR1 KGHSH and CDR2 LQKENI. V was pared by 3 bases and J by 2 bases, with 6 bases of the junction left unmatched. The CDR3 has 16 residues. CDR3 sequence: CASSPTSGLAAYEQYF. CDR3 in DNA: TGTGCCAGCTCACCTACCTCGGGACTAGCGGCCTACGAGCAGTACTTC.

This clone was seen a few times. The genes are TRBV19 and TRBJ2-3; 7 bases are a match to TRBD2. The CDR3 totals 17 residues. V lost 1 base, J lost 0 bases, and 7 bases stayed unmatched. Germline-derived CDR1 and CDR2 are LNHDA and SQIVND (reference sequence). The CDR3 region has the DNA TGTGCCAGTAGTATAGCGGCTAGCGGCCGTAGCACAGATACGCAGTATTTT. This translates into CASSIAASGRSTDTQYF.

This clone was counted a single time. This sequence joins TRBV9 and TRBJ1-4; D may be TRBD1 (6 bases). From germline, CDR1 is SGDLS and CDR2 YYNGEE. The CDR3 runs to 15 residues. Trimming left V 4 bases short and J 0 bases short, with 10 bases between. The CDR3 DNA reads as TGTGCCAGCAGCCCAGAGGGGGCAACTAATGAAAAACTGTTTTTT. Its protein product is CASSPEGATNEKLFF.